This T cell receptor beta chain stems from a study of T cell changes during pregnancy in multiple sclerosis. CDR3 size: 20 residues. Germline values: CDR1 LGHNA, CDR2 YSLEER. J lost 2 bases, V lost 0 bases, and 16 bases had no gene match. TCRdb's table, derived via immunoSEQ multiplex PCR, lists solely in-frame clones and lacks some. This table has more than 60,000 clones, around nine tenths appearing once. This sequence was found in a female donor in good health, enrolled as a control in a pregnancy study. The chain links TRBV4-3 to TRBJ1-2; 9 bases line up with TRBD1. This specimen was CD4+ T cells from peripheral blood mononuclear cells, taken in the third trimester of pregnancy. This CDR3 reads CASSQESRDRASSMNYGYTF. CDR3 coding DNA: TGCGCCAGCAGCCAAGAGAGTAGGGACAGGGCCTCGTCGATGAACTATGGCTACACCTTC.